The present T cell receptor beta chain was sequenced within a study of blood T cell repertoires in COVID-19. At the level of the study: COVID-19 samples from acute and convalescent phases originated in the United States, Italy and Spain. PBMCs, B-cell-depleted T cells, or T cells provided the cDNA or gDNA that made up the material.

Notes on this clone: This sample also contains other DNA sequences that code for the same CDR3.

The table came from immunoSEQ multiplex PCR; TCRdb's copy has only in-frame clones and leaves some out. The top ten hold roughly an eighth of the sample, which has some 83,000 clones, 72% seen once. The receptor comes from an elderly woman with acute or convalescent COVID-19. The material sequenced was peripheral blood.

The CDR3, as DNA: TGTGCCAGCAGCTTGAACACCGGGAGTTTGGGAAACATTCAGTACTTC. Amino acid sequence: CASSLNTGSLGNIQYF. The V call is TRBV7-2, the J call TRBJ2-4; maybe TRBD2 (6 bases). The V gene's germline CDR1 is SGHTA and CDR2 FQGNSA. The CDR3 covers 16 residues. The V gene lost 3 bases and the J gene lost 6 bases, with 18 bases spanning the gap.